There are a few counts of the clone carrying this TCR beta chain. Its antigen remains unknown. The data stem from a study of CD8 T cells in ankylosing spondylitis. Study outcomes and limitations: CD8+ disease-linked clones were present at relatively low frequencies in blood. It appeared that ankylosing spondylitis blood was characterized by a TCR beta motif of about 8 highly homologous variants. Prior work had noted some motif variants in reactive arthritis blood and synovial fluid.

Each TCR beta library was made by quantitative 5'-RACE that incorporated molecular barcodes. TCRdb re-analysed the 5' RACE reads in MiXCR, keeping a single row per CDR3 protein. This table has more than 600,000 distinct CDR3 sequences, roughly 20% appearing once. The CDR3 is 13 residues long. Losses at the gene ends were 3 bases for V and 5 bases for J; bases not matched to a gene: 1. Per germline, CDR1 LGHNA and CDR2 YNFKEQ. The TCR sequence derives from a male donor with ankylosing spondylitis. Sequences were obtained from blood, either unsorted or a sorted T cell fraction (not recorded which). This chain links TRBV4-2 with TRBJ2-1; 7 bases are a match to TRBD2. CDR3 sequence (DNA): TGTGCCAGCAGCCAGACTAGCCACAATGAGCAGTTCTTC. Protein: CASSQTSHNEQFF.